The 19 T cell receptor beta chains below come from one sample, sequenced in a study of graft-versus-host responses after intestinal transplantation. Which antigens these TCRs recognize remains unknown. Generated by immunoSEQ multiplex PCR, the TCRdb table keeps only in-frame clones and is missing some. The sample yields 65,000 to 90,000 clones, around 93% seen once. The material sequenced was unstimulated CD8+ T cells sorted from spleen or lymph node cells, taken before transplant. These receptors came from a human donor who was the organ donor for an intestinal transplant.

The chain combines TRBV7-3 with TRBJ2-1; 12 bases are a match to TRBD2. This CDR3 has 16 residues. V dropped 5 bases and J dropped 6; count of bases not matched to a gene: 8. Germline values: CDR1 SGHTA, CDR2 FQGTGA. This CDR3 is CASSPQGLAGLNEQFF. The CDR3 DNA follows: TGTGCCAGCAGCCCCCAAGGACTAGCGGGGCTCAATGAGCAGTTCTTC.

The J gene is TRBJ1-5, the V gene TRBV28, with D unclear. The V end lost 6 bases, the J end lost 7 bases, and 19 bases lay between the germline ends. In germline, CDR1 is MDHEN, CDR2 SYDVKM. The CDR3 length is 15 residues. This chain's CDR3 is CASSLGYLGGQPQHF. DNA of the CDR3: TGTGCCAGCAGCCTCGGCTATCTAGGTGGCCAGCCCCAGCATTTT.

The sample holds one count of this clone. CDR3 coding DNA: TGTGCCAGCAGCCTCACACAGGGACTGGGCTATGGCTACACCTTC. It is translated as CASSLTQGLGYGYTF. V is TRBV11-2 and J is TRBJ1-2, with TRBD1 as a possible D gene (6 bases). Germline assignment: CDR1 SGHAT and CDR2 FQNNGV. The CDR3 covers 15 residues. Trimming pared 5 bases from V and 4 bases from J, leaving 17 bases between.

The chain links TRBV5-5 to TRBJ2-2; no clear D. Trimming removed 0 bases at V and 4 bases at J, with 10 bases between. The germline CDR1 and CDR2 sequences are SGHKS and YYEKEE (reference sequence). CDR3 length equals 15 residues. CDR3 DNA sequence: TGTGCCAGCAGCTTGGCAACTTTGGGCACCGGGGAGCTGTTTTTT. Amino acids: CASSLATLGTGELFF.

This sequence joins TRBV7-6 and TRBJ2-3; no clear D. Trimming left V 2 bases short and J 5 bases short, with 5 bases between. Germline V gene sequence: CDR1 SGHVS, CDR2 FNYEAQ. The CDR3 consists of 12 residues. CDR3 DNA sequence: TGTGCCAGCAGCTTAAATGGAGATACGCAGTATTTT. This codes for CASSLNGDTQYF.

This chain connects TRBV27 to TRBJ1-2; no definite D call. The CDR3 totals 14 residues. The V end lost 5 bases, the J end lost 6 bases, and 16 bases lay between the germline ends. CDR1 is MNHEY and CDR2 is SMNVEV in the germline V gene (reference sequence). CDR3 in amino acids: CASSPLNRPNGYTF. Here the CDR3 DNA reads TGTGCCAGCAGTCCCCTGAACCGGCCAAATGGCTACACCTTC.

There are a few counts of this clone. V and J are TRBV7-9 and TRBJ2-2; the match to TRBD2 covers 11 bases. Germline trimming cut 5 bases from V and 5 bases from J; bases unmatched to any gene: 10. The CDR3 sequence is 17 residues long. Germline values: CDR1 SEHNR, CDR2 FQNEAQ (reference sequence). In DNA, the CDR3 is TGTGCCAGCAGCCCCCGTCGGCTAGCGGGAGGTACCGGGGAGCTGTTTTTT. Residues: CASSPRRLAGGTGELFF.

This clone has only a few counts. The chain employs TRBV7-9 and TRBJ1-4; D perhaps matches TRBD1 (6 bases). Trimming left V 0 bases short and J 2 bases short, with 10 bases between. Germline CDR1 and CDR2: SEHNR and FQNEAQ (reference sequence). The CDR3 runs to 16 residues. CDR3 DNA sequence: TGTGCCAGCAGCTTAGCGCGAGGGGGTACTAATGAAAAACTGTTTTTT. This sequence encodes CASSLARGGTNEKLFF. The whole variable domain, remainder taken from reference TRBV7-9 and TRBJ1-4, is DTGVSQNPRHKITKRGQNVTFRCDPISEHNRLYWYRQTLGQGPEFLTYFQNEAQLEKSRLLSDRFSAERPKGSFSTLEIQRTEQGDSAMYLCASSLARGGTNEKLFFGSGTQLSVL.

This clone has only one observation. The chain employs TRBV4-2 and TRBJ2-1, with D uncertain. The germline V and J ends were trimmed by 0 bases and 2 bases, with 5 bases remaining between them. The CDR3 loop spans 14 amino acids. Germline CDR1 is LGHNA and CDR2 is YNFKEQ. The CDR3 protein is CASSQEETYNEQFF. The DNA for the CDR3 is TGTGCCAGCAGCCAAGAAGAAACCTACAATGAGCAGTTCTTC.

This clone came up once. The chain recombines TRBV6-4 with TRBJ2-3, with 7 nucleotides matching TRBD2. V lost 0 bases to trimming and J lost 3 bases; unmatched junction nucleotides: 6. Germline CDR1 reads MRHNA; CDR2 reads SNTAGT. This CDR3 has 16 amino acids. CDR3 amino acids: CASSDSRRESTDTQYF. CDR3 nucleotides: TGTGCCAGCAGTGACTCGCGGCGGGAGAGTACAGATACGCAGTATTTT.

J is TRBJ2-7 and V is TRBV2; the D gene is possibly TRBD1 (6 bases). The CDR3 runs to 15 residues. V was pared by 7 bases and J by 2 bases, with 18 bases between. CDR1 SNHLY and CDR2 FYNNEI come from the germline V gene. In DNA form, the CDR3 reads TGTGCCAGCAATAACAGGGATGGACTTACCTACGAGCAGTACTTC. Its translation is CASNNRDGLTYEQYF.

This clone was counted a single time. The chain is built from TRBV11-2 and TRBJ2-1, with D perhaps matching TRBD1 or TRBD2 (5 bases each). Trimming took off 0 bases at V and 9 bases at J, with 12 bases between the two ends. CDR1 and CDR2 from the germline V gene are SGHAT and FQNNGV. This CDR3 spans 14 amino acids. CDR3 nucleotide sequence: TGTGCCAGCAGCTTAGAAATAGAGGGGAGTGAGCAGTTCTTC. This encodes CASSLEIEGSEQFF.

The chain recombines TRBV13 with TRBJ2-5, with 8 bases lining up with TRBD1. The CDR3 is made up of 14 amino acids. Germline CDR1 PRHDT, CDR2 FYEKMQ (reference sequence). The V and J ends lost 4 bases and 5 bases, in that order; junction bases with no gene match: 6. The CDR3 nucleotides read TGTGCCAGCAGCTCGACAGGGGTCGGGGAGACCCAGTACTTC. This codes for CASSSTGVGETQYF. Full variable domain (missing parts from reference TRBV13 and TRBJ2-5): AAGVIQSPRHLIKEKRETATLKCYPIPRHDTVYWYQQGPGQDPQFLISFYEKMQSDKGSIPDRFSAQQFSDYHSELNMSSLELGDSALYFCASSSTGVGETQYFGPGTRLLVL.

This chain links TRBV5-6 with TRBJ1-1; D call uncertain. V lost 4 bases and J 1 base, leaving 5 bases between the germline ends. This CDR3 region has 12 residues. Germline assignment: CDR1 SGHDT and CDR2 YYEEEE. CDR3 nucleotides: TGTGCCAGCAGCGAAGGGAACACTGAAGCTTTCTTT. As protein: CASSEGNTEAFF.

This clone was detected once. This rearrangement joins TRBV5-1 to TRBJ2-7, with 7 bases fitting TRBD2. This CDR3 has 13 residues. The V and J ends lost 10 bases and 6 bases, in that order; junction bases with no gene match: 13. Germline loops: CDR1 SGHRS, CDR2 YFSETQ. The CDR3 loop is CASREGREVEQYF. The CDR3 nucleotides are TGCGCCTCGAGGGAGGGCCGGGAGGTCGAGCAGTACTTC.

The gene calls are TRBV18 and TRBJ2-4; TRBD2 matches at 8 bases. With V trimmed by 5 bases and J by 2 bases, 11 bases remained unmatched. Germline V CDR1 and CDR2: KGHSH, LQKENI. The CDR3 is 17 residues long. Here the CDR3 reads CASSGDRLASTKNIQYF. CDR3 DNA: TGTGCCAGCTCAGGAGATAGACTAGCGTCTACCAAAAACATTCAGTACTTC.

This sequence joins TRBV11-2 and TRBJ2-7; 8 bases align to TRBD2. V was clipped by 3 bases and J by 2 bases; unmatched bases: 6. CDR3 length equals 15 residues. CDR1 and CDR2 from the germline V gene are SGHAT and FQNNGV. CDR3 amino acids: CASSLGAGGPYEQYF. The CDR3 coding sequence is TGTGCCAGCAGCTTGGGGGCGGGGGGCCCCTACGAGCAGTACTTC.

This chain connects TRBV9 to TRBJ2-7; D unclear. Trimming took off 0 bases at V and 2 bases at J, with 9 bases between the two ends. CDR3 size: 14 residues. CDR1 is SGDLS, CDR2 YYNGEE, per germline. CDR3 coding DNA: TGTGCCAGCAGCGTAGACGCTACTGCCTACGAGCAGTACTTC. Translated, it gives CASSVDATAYEQYF.

V is TRBV5-1 and J is TRBJ2-1; tentatively, D is TRBD1 (7 bases). Germline CDR1 is SGHRS and CDR2 is YFSETQ. The V gene lost 0 bases and the J gene lost 9 bases, with 16 bases spanning the gap. The CDR3 is made up of 15 amino acids. The DNA of the CDR3 is TGCGCCAGCAGCTTGGGACAGGGCGGAGGGATTGAGCAGTTCTTC. Residues: CASSLGQGGGIEQFF. The variable domain in full, completed from reference TRBV5-1 and TRBJ2-1, reads KAGVTQTPRYLIKTRGQQVTLSCSPISGHRSVSWYQQTPGQGLQFLFEYFSETQRNKGNFPGRFSGRQFSNSRSEMNVSTLELGDSALYLCASSLGQGGGIEQFFGPGTRLTVL.